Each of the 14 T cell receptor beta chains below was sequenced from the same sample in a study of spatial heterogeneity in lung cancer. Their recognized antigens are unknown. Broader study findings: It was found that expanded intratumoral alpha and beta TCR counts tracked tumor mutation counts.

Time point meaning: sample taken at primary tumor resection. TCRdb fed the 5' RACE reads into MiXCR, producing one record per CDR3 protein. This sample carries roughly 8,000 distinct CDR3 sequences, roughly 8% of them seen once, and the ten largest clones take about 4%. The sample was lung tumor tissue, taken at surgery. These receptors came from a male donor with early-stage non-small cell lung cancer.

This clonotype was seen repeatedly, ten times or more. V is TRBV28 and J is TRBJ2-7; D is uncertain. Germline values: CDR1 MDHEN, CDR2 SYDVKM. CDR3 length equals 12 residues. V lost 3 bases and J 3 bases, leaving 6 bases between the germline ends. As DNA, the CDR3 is TGTGCCAGCAGTTTTCAGAACTACGAGCAGTACTTC. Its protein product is CASSFQNYEQYF.

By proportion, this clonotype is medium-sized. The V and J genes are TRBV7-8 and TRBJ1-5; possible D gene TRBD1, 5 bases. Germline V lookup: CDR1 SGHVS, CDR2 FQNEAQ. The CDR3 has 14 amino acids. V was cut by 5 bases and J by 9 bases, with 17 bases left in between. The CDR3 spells CASSPGRVLGPQHF. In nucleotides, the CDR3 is TGTGCCAGCAGCCCAGGGAGGGTCCTCGGGCCCCAGCATTTT.

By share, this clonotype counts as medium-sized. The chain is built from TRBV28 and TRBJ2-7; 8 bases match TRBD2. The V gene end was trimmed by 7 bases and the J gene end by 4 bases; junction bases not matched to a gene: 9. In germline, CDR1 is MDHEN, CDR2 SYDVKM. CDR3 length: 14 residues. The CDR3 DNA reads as TGTGCCAGCAACCCAGCGGGAGTGCGGTACGAGCAGTACTTC. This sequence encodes CASNPAGVRYEQYF.

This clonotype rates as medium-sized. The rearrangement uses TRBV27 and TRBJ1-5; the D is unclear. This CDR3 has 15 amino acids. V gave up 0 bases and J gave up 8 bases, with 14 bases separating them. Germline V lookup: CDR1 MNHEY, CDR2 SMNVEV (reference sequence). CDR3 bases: TGTGCCAGCAGTTTATCGCGAGGGCCCCAGGAGCCCCAGCATTTT. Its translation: CASSLSRGPQEPQHF.

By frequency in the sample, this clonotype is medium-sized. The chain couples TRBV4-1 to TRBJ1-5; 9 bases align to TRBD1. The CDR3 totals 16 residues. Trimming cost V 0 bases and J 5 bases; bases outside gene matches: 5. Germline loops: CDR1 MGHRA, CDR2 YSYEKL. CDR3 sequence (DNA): TGCGCCAGCAGCCAAGATGGACAGGGGATGTATCAGCCCCAGCATTTT. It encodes CASSQDGQGMYQPQHF.

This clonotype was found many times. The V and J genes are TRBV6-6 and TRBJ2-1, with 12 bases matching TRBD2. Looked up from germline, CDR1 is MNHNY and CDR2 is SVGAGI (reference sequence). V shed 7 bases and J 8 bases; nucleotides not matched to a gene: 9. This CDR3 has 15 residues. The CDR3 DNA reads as TGTGCCAGCATTTGGACTAGCGGGATTGGCGATGAGCAGTTCTTC. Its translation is CASIWTSGIGDEQFF.

The CDR3 DNA sequence: TGCGCCAGCAGCTTACGGGAACAGCACTCTGGAAACACCATATATTTT. It encodes CASSLREQHSGNTIYF. V gene TRBV5-1 combines with J gene TRBJ1-3; D not certain. Trimming pared 2 bases from V and 0 bases from J, leaving 12 bases between. CDR1 SGHRS and CDR2 YFSETQ come from the germline V gene. There are 16 residues in the CDR3.

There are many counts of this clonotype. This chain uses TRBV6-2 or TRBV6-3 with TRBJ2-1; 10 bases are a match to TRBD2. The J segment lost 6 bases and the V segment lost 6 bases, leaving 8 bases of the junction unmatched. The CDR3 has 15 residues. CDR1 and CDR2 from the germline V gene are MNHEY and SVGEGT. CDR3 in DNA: TGTGCCAGCAGCCCCGGGACTAGCGTCCCCAATGAGCAGTTCTTC. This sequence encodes CASSPGTSVPNEQFF.

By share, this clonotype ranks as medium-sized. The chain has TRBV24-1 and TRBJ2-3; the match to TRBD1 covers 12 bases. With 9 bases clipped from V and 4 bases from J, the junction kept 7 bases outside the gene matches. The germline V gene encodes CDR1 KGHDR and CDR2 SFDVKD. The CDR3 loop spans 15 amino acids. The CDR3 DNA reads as TGTGCCACCGCAACCGGGACAGGGGGCGCAGATACGCAGTATTTT. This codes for CATATGTGGADTQYF.

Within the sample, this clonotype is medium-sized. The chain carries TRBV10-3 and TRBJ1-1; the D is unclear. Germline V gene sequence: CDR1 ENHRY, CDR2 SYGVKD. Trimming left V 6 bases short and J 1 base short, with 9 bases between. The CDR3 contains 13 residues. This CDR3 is CAISRSENTEAFF. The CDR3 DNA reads TGTGCCATCAGCCGTTCAGAGAACACTGAAGCTTTCTTT.

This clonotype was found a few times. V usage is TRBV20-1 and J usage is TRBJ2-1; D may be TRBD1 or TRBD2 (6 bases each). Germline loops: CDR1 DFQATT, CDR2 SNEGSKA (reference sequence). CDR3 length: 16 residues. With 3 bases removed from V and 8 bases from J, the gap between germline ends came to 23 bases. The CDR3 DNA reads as TGCAGTGCTAGCCCTACAGGGAGGCCCCCGGGTCATGAGCAGTTCTTC. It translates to CSASPTGRPPGHEQFF.

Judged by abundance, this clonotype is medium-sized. CDR3 DNA: TGTGCCAGCAGCTTGGGGACCGCTGCAACTAATGAAAAACTGTTTTTT. It codes for CASSLGTAATNEKLFF. The gene calls are TRBV7-8 and TRBJ1-4; D possibly corresponds to TRBD1 (5 bases). V shed 3 bases and J shed 0 bases, with 11 bases lying between them. The germline gives CDR1 SGHVS, CDR2 FQNEAQ. This CDR3 comprises 16 residues. The whole variable domain, filled in from reference TRBV7-8 and TRBJ1-4, reads GAGVSQSPRYKVAKRGQDVALRCDPISGHVSLFWYQQALGQGPEFLTYFQNEAQLDKSGLPSDRFFAERPEGSVSTLKIQRTQQEDSAVYLCASSLGTAATNEKLFFGSGTQLSVL.

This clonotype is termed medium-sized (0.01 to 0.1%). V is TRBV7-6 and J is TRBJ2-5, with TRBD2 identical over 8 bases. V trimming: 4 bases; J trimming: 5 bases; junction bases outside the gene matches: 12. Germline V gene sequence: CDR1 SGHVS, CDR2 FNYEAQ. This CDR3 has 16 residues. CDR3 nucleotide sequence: TGTGCCAGCAGCTCGGGCTCCGGGACTAGAGTCGAGACCCAGTACTTC. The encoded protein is CASSSGSGTRVETQYF.

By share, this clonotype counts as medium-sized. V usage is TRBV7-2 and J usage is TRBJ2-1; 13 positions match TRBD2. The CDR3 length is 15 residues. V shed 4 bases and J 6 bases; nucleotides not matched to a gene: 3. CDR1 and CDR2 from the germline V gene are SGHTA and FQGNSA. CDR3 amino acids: CASSWTSGSVNEQFF. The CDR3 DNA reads TGTGCCAGCAGCTGGACTAGCGGGAGTGTCAATGAGCAGTTCTTC. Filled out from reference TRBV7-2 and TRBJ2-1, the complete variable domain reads GAGVSQSPSNKVTEKGKDVELRCDPISGHTALYWYRQSLGQGLEFLIYFQGNSAPDKSGLPSDRFSAERTGGSVSTLTIQRTQQEDSAVYLCASSWTSGSVNEQFFGPGTRLTVL.